The clone carrying this TCR beta chain was observed at least ten times. The antigen is undetermined. RNA-based 3' RACE libraries used unique molecular identifiers. TCRdb used MiXCR to reprocess the 3' RACE reads, holding one entry per CDR3 protein. This repertoire shows approximately 96,000 distinct CDR3 sequences, less than 7% found once; its top ten account for 0.9% to 1.4%. The treatment was: PENTA 11 planned treatment interruption arm or continuous ART arm. From thawed PBMCs, naive CD4+ CD45RA+ CD45RO- T cells were sorted. The source of the sample is a study of HIV-infected children after antiretroviral therapy interruption. Across the study: Median age was roughly 9.3 years (interruption) and 7 to 8 years (continuous).

Study-level points and caveats: Naive CD4+ CDR3 sharing between time points fell after interruption began.

The CDR3 is 14 residues long. The V end was cut by 5 bases, the J end by 1 base, with 8 bases between. This chain links TRBV12-3 or TRBV12-4 with TRBJ2-2, with D possibly TRBD1 on 6 matching bases. The clonotype comes from a pool of human donors with HIV. This specimen was CD45RA+ CD4+ T cells from PBMCs, pooled from several time points, taken from a donor given antiretroviral therapy, either interrupted or continuous. Stated subset: naive CD4+ CD45RA+ CD45RO- T cells. The chain's CDR3 is CASSRGQNTGELFF. The CDR3 coding sequence is TGTGCCAGCAGTAGGGGACAGAACACCGGGGAGCTGTTTTTT.